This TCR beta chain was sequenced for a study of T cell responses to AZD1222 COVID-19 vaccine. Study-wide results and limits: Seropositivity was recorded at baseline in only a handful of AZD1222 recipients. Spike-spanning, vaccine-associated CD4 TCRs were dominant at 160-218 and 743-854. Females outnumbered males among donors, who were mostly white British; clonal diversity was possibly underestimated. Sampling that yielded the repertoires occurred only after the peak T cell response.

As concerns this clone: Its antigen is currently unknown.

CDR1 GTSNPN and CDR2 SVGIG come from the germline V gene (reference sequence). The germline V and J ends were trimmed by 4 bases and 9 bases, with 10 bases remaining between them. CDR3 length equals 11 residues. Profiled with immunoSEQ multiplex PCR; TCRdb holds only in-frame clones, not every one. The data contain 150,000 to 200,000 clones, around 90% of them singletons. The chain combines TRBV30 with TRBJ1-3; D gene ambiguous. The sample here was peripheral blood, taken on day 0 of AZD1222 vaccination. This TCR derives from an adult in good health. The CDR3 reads CAWTGNGTIYF. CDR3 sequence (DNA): TGTGCCTGGACCGGGAACGGCACCATATATTTT.